This TCR beta chain was documented in a study of blood T cell repertoires in COVID-19. The overall study: The origin of the acute and convalescent COVID-19 samples was the United States, Italy and Spain.

Original data processing: Estimates of nucleated cell counts were drawn from the amplification of reference gene primers. Some clones are missing from TCRdb's copy, which holds only in-frame ones; the method was immunoSEQ multiplex PCR. The V and J calls and clone size were taken over from that table, and D and trimming were inferred from the DNA. The data contain more than 70,000 clones, approximately 86% of them seen just once; the ten biggest clones take up 0.95% to 1.5%. The sample comprised peripheral blood. The sequence was obtained from a man of 80 years or more with active or convalescent COVID-19.

The CDR3 DNA reads TGCAGCGTATCGGGACTAGCGGGATCCGGGGCCAACGTCCTGACTTTC. Translation gives CSVSGLAGSGANVLTF. The chain employs TRBV29-1 and TRBJ2-6; 13 nucleotides line up with TRBD2. CDR1 and CDR2 from the germline V gene are SQVTM and ANQGSEA. This CDR3 has 16 residues. Trimming took 6 bases from V and 4 from J; bases not matched to a gene: 6.